This TCR beta chain originates from a study of CD8+ T cells in alopecia areata. Overall study: Treated patients were given 5 to 10 mg oral tofacitinib twice daily.

Regarding treatment: oral pan-JAK inhibitor, 5-10 mg twice daily. The trim removed 5 bases at V and 8 bases at J, leaving 4 bases unmatched. This CDR3 is built from 12 residues. Germline V lookup: CDR1 LNHDA, CDR2 SQIVND (reference sequence). Extracted RNA was reverse transcribed, and the resulting cDNA served as sequencing template. Assay: immunoSEQ multiplex PCR; the TCRdb copy retains only in-frame clones and omits some. The sample holds 160,000 or so clones, 55% to 75% seen once. Source: CD4+ T cells sorted from blood, taken at week 4, from a patient treated with tofacitinib. This chain joins TRBV19 and TRBJ1-2, with 8 nucleotides matching TRBD1. The sequence came from a human donor with alopecia areata. For the CDR3, the DNA is TGTGCCAGTAGTCGGGACAGGAACGGCTACACCTTC. It codes for CASSRDRNGYTF. Looking up the rest from reference TRBV19 and TRBJ1-2 gives the full variable domain: DGGITQSPKYLFRKEGQNVTLSCEQNLNHDAMYWYRQDPGQGLRLIYYSQIVNDFQKGDIAEGYSVSREKKESFPLTVTSAQKNPTAFYLCASSRDRNGYTFGSGTRLTVV.